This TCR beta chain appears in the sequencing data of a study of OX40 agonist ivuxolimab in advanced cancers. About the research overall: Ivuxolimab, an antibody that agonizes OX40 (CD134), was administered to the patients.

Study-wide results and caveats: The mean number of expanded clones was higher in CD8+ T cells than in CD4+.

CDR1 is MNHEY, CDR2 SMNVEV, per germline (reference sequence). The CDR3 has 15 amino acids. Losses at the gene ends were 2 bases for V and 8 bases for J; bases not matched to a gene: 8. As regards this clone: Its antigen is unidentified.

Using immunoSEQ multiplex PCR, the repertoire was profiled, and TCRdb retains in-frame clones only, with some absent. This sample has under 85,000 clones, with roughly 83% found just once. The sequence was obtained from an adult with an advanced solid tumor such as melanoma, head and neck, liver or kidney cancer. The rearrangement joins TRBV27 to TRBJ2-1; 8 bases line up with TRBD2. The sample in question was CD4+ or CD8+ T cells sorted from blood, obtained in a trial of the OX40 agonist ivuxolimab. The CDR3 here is CASSLLAAGGDEQFF. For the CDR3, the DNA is TGTGCCAGCAGTTTACTAGCGGCCGGGGGGGATGAGCAGTTCTTC.